Reported below is one T cell receptor beta chain. Its cognate antigen is unknown. With no T cell sorting beforehand, total RNA was isolated from whole blood. Making cDNA involved eight separate reactions per sample. Amplification of TCRalpha and TCRbeta cDNA involved two nested PCRs that ran for 16 and 9 cycles. TCRdb re-called the 5' RACE reads and shows each CDR3 protein once, DNA omitted. The table for this sample gives 440,000 or so distinct CDR3 sequences. This record comes from a study of monozygotic twins with inflammatory bowel disease. Study observations and caveats: Similarity of repertoires did not differ between concordant and discordant twins, possibly from limited power.

Looked up from germline, CDR1 is LGHDT and CDR2 is YNNKEL (reference sequence). This CDR3 spans 14 amino acids. The TCR was taken from a human donor with ulcerative colitis or Crohn's disease, or a healthy co-twin of an affected twin (not recorded which). V gene TRBV3-1 combines with J gene TRBJ1-5. Sequencing was done on a sample of blood. The CDR3: CASSQGPGLGPQHF.